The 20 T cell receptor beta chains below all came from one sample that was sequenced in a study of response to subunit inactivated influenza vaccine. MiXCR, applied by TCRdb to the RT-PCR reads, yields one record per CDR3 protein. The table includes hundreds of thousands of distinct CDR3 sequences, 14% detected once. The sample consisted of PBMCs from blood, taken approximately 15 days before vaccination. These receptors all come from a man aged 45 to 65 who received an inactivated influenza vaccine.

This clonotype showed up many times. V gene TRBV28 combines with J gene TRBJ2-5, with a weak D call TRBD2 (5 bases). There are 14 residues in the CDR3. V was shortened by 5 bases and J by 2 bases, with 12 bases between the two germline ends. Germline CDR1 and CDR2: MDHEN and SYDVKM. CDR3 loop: CASSLPGKQETQYF. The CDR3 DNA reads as TGTGCCAGCAGTCTACCGGGAAAGCAAGAGACCCAGTACTTC. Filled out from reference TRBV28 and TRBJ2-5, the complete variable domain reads DVKVTQSSRYLVKRTGEKVFLECVQDMDHENMFWYRQDPGLGLRLIYFSYDVKMKEKGDIPEGYSVSREKKERFSLILESASTNQTSMYLCASSLPGKQETQYFGPGTRLLVL.

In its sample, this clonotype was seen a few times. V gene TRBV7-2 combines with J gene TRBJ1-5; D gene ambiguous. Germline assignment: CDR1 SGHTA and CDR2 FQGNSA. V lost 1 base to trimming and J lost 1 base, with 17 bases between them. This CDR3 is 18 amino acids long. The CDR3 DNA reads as TGTGCCAGCAGCTTAGTGCCGGTCAGGAGTGGGAGCAATCAGCCCCAGCATTTT. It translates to CASSLVPVRSGSNQPQHF.

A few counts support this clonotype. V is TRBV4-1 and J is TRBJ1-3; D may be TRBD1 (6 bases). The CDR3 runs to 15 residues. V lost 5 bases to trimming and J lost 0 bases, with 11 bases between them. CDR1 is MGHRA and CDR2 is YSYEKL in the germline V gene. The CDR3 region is CASSYRGGSGNTIYF. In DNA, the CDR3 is TGCGCCAGCAGCTATAGAGGGGGCTCTGGAAACACCATATATTTT.

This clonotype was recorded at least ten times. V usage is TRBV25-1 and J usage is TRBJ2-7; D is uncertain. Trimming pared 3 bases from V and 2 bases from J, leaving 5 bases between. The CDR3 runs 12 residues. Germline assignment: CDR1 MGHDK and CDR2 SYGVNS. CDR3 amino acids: CASSEHAYEQYF. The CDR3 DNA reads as TGTGCCAGCAGTGAGCACGCCTACGAGCAGTACTTC.

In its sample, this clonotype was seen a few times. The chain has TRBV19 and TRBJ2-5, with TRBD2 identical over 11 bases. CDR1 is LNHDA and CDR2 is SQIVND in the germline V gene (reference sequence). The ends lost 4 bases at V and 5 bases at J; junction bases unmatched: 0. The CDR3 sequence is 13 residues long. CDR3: CASSTSGRETQYF. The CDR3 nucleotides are TGTGCCAGTAGTACTAGCGGGAGGGAGACCCAGTACTTC.

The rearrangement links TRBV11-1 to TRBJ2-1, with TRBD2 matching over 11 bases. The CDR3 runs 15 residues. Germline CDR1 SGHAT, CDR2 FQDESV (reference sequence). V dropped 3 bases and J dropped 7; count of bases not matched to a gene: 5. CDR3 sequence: CASSFTSGSTNEQFF. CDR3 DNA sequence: TGTGCCAGCAGCTTTACTAGCGGGAGTACGAATGAGCAGTTCTTC.

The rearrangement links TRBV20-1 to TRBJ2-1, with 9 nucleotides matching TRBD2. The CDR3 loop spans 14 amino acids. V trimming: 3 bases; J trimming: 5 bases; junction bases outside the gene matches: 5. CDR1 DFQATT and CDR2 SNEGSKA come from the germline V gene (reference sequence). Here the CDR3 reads CSASPTSGNNEQFF. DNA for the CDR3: TGCAGTGCTAGCCCGACTAGCGGTAACAATGAGCAGTTCTTC.

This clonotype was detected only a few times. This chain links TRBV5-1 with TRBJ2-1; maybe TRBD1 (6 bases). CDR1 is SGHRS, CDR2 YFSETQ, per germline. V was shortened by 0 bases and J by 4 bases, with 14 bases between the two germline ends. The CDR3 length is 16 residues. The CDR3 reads CASSLEGNRVYNEQFF. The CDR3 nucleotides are TGCGCCAGCAGCTTGGAGGGGAACAGGGTATACAATGAGCAGTTCTTC.

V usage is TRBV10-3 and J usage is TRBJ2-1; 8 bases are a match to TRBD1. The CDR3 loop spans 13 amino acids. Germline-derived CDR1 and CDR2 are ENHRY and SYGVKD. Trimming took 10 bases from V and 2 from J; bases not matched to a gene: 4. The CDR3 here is CASGTGPYNEQFF. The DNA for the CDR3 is TGTGCCAGCGGGACAGGACCCTACAATGAGCAGTTCTTC.

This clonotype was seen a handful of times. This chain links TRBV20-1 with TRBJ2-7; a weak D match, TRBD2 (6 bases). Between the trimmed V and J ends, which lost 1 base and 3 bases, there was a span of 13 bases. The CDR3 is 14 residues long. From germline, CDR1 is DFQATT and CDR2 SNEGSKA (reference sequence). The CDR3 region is CSARGSGVGYEQYF. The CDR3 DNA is TGCAGTGCTAGAGGCTCGGGGGTGGGCTACGAGCAGTACTTC.

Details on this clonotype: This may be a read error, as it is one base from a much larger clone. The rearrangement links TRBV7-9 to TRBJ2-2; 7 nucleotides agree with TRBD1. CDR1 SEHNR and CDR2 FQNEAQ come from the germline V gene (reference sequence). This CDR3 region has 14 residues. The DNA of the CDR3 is TGTGACAGCAGCCTGGACAGGCACACCGGGGAGCTGTTTTTT. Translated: CDSSLDRHTGELFF. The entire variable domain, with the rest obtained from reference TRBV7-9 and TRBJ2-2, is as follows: DTGVSQNPRHKITKRGQNVTFRCDPISEHNRLYWYRQTLGQGPEFLTYFQNEAQLEKSRLLSDRFSAERPKGSFSTLEIQRTEQGDSAMYLCDSSLDRHTGELFFGEGSRLTVL.

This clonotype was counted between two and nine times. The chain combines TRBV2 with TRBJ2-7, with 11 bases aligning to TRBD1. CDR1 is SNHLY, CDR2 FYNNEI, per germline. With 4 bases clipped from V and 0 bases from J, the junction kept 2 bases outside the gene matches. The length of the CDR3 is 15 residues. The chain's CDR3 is CASSVGTGGSYEQYF. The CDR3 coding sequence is TGTGCCAGCAGTGTTGGGACAGGGGGCTCCTACGAGCAGTACTTC. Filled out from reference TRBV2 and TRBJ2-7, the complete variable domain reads EPEVTQTPSHQVTQMGQEVILRCVPISNHLYFYWYRQILGQKVEFLVSFYNNEISEKSEIFDDQFSVERPDGSNFTLKIRSTKLEDSAMYFCASSVGTGGSYEQYFGPGTRLTVT.

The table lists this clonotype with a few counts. The CDR3 here is CATSGDRASSYNEQFF. As DNA, the CDR3 is TGTGCCACCAGTGGTGACAGGGCAAGCTCCTACAATGAGCAGTTCTTC. This chain joins TRBV24-1 and TRBJ2-1, with 7 bases lining up with TRBD1. CDR3 size: 16 residues. Germline CDR1 reads KGHDR; CDR2 reads SFDVKD. J gave up 0 bases and V 5 bases, and 6 bases lay outside the gene matches.

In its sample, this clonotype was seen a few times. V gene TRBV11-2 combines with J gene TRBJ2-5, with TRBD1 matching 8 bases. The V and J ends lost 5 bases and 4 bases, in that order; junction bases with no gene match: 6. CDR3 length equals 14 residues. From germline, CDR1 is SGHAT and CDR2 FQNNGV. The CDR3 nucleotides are TGTGCCAGCAGCCCCCAGACAGGGGCAGAGACCCAGTACTTC. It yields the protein CASSPQTGAETQYF.

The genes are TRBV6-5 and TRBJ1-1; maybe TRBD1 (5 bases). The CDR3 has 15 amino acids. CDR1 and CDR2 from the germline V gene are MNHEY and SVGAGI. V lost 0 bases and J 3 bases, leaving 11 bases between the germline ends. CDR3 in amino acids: CASSYSEGRDTEAFF. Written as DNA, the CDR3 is TGTGCCAGCAGTTACTCGGAGGGGAGGGACACTGAAGCTTTCTTT.

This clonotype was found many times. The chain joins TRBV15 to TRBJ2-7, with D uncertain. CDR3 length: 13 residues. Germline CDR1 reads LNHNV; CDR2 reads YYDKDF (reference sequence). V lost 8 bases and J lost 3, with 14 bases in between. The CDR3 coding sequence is TGTGCCACCGGTGTGGGCAGGAACTACGAGCAGTACTTC. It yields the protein CATGVGRNYEQYF.

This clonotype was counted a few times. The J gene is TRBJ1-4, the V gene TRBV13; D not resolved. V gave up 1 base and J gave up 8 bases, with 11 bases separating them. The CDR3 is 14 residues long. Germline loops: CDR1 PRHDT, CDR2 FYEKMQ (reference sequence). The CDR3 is CASSLAHTREKLFF. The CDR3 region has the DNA TGTGCCAGCAGCTTAGCCCATACAAGGGAAAAACTGTTTTTT.

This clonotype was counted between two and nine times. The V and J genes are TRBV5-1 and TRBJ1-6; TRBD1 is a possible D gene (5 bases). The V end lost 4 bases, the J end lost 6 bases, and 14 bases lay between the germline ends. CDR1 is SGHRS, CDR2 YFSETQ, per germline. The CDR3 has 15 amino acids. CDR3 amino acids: CASSVVAGSNSPLHF. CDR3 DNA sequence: TGCGCCAGCAGCGTGGTCGCAGGGAGTAATTCACCCCTCCACTTT.

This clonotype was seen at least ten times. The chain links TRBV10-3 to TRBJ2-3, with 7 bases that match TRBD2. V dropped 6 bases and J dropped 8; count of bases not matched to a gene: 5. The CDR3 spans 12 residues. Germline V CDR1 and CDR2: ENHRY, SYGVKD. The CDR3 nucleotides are TGTGCCATCAGGGAACCGGGGGGTACGCAGTATTTT. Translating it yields CAIREPGGTQYF.

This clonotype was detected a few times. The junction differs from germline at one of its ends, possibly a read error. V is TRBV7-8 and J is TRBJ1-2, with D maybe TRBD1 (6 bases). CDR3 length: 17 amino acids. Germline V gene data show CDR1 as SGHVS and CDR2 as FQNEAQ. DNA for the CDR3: TGTGCCAGCAGATTAGGGGGACCGTTCGGCGGGGGGTATGGCTACACCTTC. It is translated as CASRLGGPFGGGYGYTF.